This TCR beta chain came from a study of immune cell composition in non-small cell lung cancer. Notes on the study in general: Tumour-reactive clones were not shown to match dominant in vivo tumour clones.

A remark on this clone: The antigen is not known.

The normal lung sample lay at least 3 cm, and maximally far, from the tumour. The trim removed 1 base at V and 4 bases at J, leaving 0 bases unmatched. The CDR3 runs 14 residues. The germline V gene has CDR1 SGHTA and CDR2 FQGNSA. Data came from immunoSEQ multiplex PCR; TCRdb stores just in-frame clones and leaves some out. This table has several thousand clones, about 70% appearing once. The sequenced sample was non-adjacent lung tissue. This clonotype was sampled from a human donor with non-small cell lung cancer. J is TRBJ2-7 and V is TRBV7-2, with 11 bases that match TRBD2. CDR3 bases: TGTGCCAGCAGCTTAGGACTAGCGGGGTACGAGCAGTACTTC. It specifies CASSLGLAGYEQYF.